The present T cell receptor beta chain was sequenced within a study of blood T cell repertoires in COVID-19. Produced via immunoSEQ multiplex PCR; TCRdb's table is partial and in-frame only. The table shows roughly 36,000 clones, with 90% to 95% occurring only once. The germline CDR1 and CDR2 sequences are SGDLS and YYNGEE. Germline trimming cut 5 bases from V and 5 bases from J; bases unmatched to any gene: 12. The CDR3 totals 16 residues. The receptor comes from a human donor with active COVID-19. The donor label of this sample is uncertain. This rearrangement joins TRBV9 to TRBJ2-5, with 10 bases matching TRBD1. Sequencing was carried out using peripheral blood. CDR3 protein: CASSPRVTGGYETQYF. The CDR3 DNA follows: TGTGCCAGCAGTCCACGAGTGACAGGGGGCTATGAGACCCAGTACTTC.